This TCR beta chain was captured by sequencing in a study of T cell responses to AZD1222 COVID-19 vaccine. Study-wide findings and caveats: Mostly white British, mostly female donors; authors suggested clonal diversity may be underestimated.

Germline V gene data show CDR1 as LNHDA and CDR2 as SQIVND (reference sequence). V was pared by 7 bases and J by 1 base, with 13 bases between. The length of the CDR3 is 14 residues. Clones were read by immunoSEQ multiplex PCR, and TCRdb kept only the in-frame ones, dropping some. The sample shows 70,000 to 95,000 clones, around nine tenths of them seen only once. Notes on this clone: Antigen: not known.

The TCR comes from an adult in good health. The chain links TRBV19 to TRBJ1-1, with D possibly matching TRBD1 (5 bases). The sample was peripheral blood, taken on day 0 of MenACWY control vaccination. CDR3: CASKYGTTNTEAFF. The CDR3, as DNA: TGTGCCAGTAAATATGGGACGACGAACACTGAAGCTTTCTTT.